Sequencing of this T cell receptor (beta chain) was carried out in a study of early T cells in non-severe SARS-CoV-2 infection. Study-wide context: It was bulk RNA from unsorted whole blood that was sequenced, and the chains were unpaired. Study conclusions and caveats: The study's VDJdb matching favored anti-spike CD8 responses and missed private and CD4 specificities.

The CDR3 contains 12 residues. V lost 2 bases and J lost 8, with 12 bases in between. Germline V gene data show CDR1 as GTSNPN and CDR2 as SVGIG (reference sequence). Researchers tagged individual cDNA molecules with unique molecular identifiers. TCRdb itself ran the 5' RACE reads through MiXCR, one entry per CDR3 protein. The sample contains 60,000 or so distinct CDR3 sequences, 10% to 15% of which appear only once. This clonotype was observed a few times. Its antigen is as yet unknown. The receptor comes from an adult who was a healthcare worker with PCR-confirmed SARS-CoV-2 infection or an uninfected control (not recorded which). Sequencing used whole blood. The chain joins TRBV30 to TRBJ1-2; TRBD1 is a possible D gene (6 bases). The CDR3 nucleotides read TGTGCCTGGAGTACGGGGGCGCAGGGCTACACCTTC. Residues: CAWSTGAQGYTF.